This T cell receptor (beta chain) was captured by sequencing in a study of blood T cells in healthy people across ages. The study recruited healthy Caucasian donors from Russia who were aged about 6 to 90. The sample holds a few counts of this clonotype. Sample-barcoded 5' priming and a J-beta primer mix drove a second PCR of about 6 to 12 cycles. TCRdb reprocessed the 5' RACE reads with MiXCR, giving one entry per CDR3 protein. The sample has 980,000 or so distinct CDR3 sequences, around 48% seen once. Germline V lookup: CDR1 MGHRA, CDR2 YSYEKL. The ends lost 4 bases at V and 5 bases at J; junction bases unmatched: 7. The CDR3 is 15 amino acids.

The rearrangement links TRBV4-1 to TRBJ2-7; 11 bases align to TRBD2. The source is a man aged 25-45 years in good health. Sequences were obtained from blood. In DNA form, the CDR3 reads TGCGCCAGCAGCCGAATTAGCGGGGGGGCTGACGAGCAGTACTTC. It specifies CASSRISGGADEQYF.